These 26 T cell receptor beta chains were all obtained from the same sample, sequenced in a study of shared clonotypes between healthy human individuals. Some clones are missing from TCRdb's copy, which holds only in-frame ones; the method was immunoSEQ multiplex PCR. The profile covers fewer than 3 million clones, with 85% to 95% appearing a single time and about 0.36% taken by the ten largest. The sample comprised naive CD4+ T cells from PBMCs. Subset given: CD45RA+ positively selected. These receptors were obtained from a young man in good health. Some clones in this sample may be carry-over from other donors' samples.

V usage is TRBV28 and J usage is TRBJ1-4; maybe TRBD1 (6 bases). The CDR3 is 15 residues long. From germline, CDR1 is MDHEN and CDR2 SYDVKM. V lost 4 bases and J 6 bases, leaving 15 bases between the germline ends. CDR3 in amino acids: CASSSHRAGDEKLFF. In DNA, the CDR3 is TGTGCCAGCAGTTCACACAGGGCGGGTGATGAAAAACTGTTTTTT.

The chain carries TRBV29-1 and TRBJ1-1; 9 bases agree with TRBD1. In germline, CDR1 is SQVTM, CDR2 ANQGSEA. Trimming cost V 3 bases and J 5 bases; bases outside gene matches: 4. The CDR3 runs 13 residues. Here the CDR3 DNA reads TGCAGCGTTGAGACAGGGGGACGGACTGAAGCTTTCTTT. It codes for CSVETGGRTEAFF.

As regards this clone: One end of the junction does not line up with germline, which may come from a read error. The J gene is TRBJ2-4, the V gene TRBV7-6, with 9 nucleotides matching TRBD1. CDR3 length equals 16 residues. Looked up from germline, CDR1 is SGHVS and CDR2 is FNYEAQ. The CDR3 DNA is TGTGCCAGCAGTTTAGCCTACAGGGGGCGCAAAAACATTCAGTACTTC. This translates into CASSLAYRGRKNIQYF.

This clone was recorded a few times. The chain joins TRBV6-1 to TRBJ1-1; D remains ambiguous. The germline V and J ends were trimmed by 3 bases and 11 bases, with 10 bases remaining between them. Germline lookup yields CDR1 MNHNS and CDR2 SASEGT. This CDR3 is 11 amino acids long. The CDR3: CASSDHDAAFF. The CDR3 DNA follows: TGTGCCAGCAGTGACCATGATGCGGCTTTCTTT.

The chain employs TRBV7-9 and TRBJ1-3; D not certain. The CDR3 has 16 residues. The germline V and J ends were trimmed by 0 bases and 0 bases, with 9 bases remaining between them. Germline values: CDR1 SEHNR, CDR2 FQNEAQ (reference sequence). CDR3 in DNA: TGTGCCAGCAGCTTAGCGGGGTTCAGCTCTGGAAACACCATATATTTT. Protein product: CASSLAGFSSGNTIYF.

The chain employs TRBV5-1 and TRBJ2-7, with TRBD1 matching 10 bases. This CDR3 has 15 amino acids. Germline CDR1 is SGHRS and CDR2 is YFSETQ. V lost 4 bases, J lost 3 bases, and 7 bases stayed unmatched. CDR3 DNA: TGCGCCAGCAGCAGAACCGGGACAGGGGTCTACGAGCAGTACTTC. As protein: CASSRTGTGVYEQYF.

The J gene is TRBJ2-7, the V gene TRBV28; 7 bases match TRBD1. Germline CDR1 reads MDHEN; CDR2 reads SYDVKM. V was pared by 5 bases and J by 0 bases, with 7 bases of the junction left unmatched. The CDR3 extends over 15 amino acids. The DNA for the CDR3 is TGTGCCAGCAGTGGCATTGGGACAGCCTCCTACGAGCAGTACTTC. Its protein product is CASSGIGTASYEQYF.

About this clone itself: This sample includes further DNA sequences coding for the same CDR3. The J gene is TRBJ2-2, the V gene TRBV30, with D unresolved. Per germline, CDR1 GTSNPN and CDR2 SVGIG (reference sequence). V was clipped by 3 bases and J by 5 bases, with 4 bases between them. This CDR3 spans 11 amino acids. CDR3 region: CAWRGTGELFF. The CDR3 DNA reads TGTGCCTGGAGGGGTACCGGGGAGCTGTTTTTT.

This clone is a singleton in its sample. The CDR3 DNA is TGTGCCAGCAGCTACGGACTCGACAATGAGCAGTTCTTC. It codes for CASSYGLDNEQFF. The rearrangement links TRBV7-3 to TRBJ2-1, with D perhaps matching TRBD2 (5 bases). From germline, CDR1 is SGHTA and CDR2 FQGTGA. This CDR3 has 13 amino acids. V was pared by 4 bases and J by 5 bases, with 9 bases between.

The chain joins TRBV28 to TRBJ2-3, with TRBD1 matching 12 bases. The CDR3 contains 17 residues. The V gene end was trimmed by 6 bases and the J gene end by 6 bases; junction bases not matched to a gene: 13. The germline V gene has CDR1 MDHEN and CDR2 SYDVKM. CDR3 protein: CASRSTPGQGASDTQYF. The CDR3, as DNA: TGTGCCAGCAGATCTACCCCGGGACAGGGGGCATCGGATACGCAGTATTTT.

The CDR3 loop reads CASSPVVGSEKLFF. In DNA, the CDR3 is TGTGCCAGCTCACCAGTCGTGGGGAGTGAAAAACTGTTTTTT. V is TRBV18 and J is TRBJ1-4, with D hard to call. The CDR3 runs to 14 residues. The V end was cut by 2 bases, the J end by 7 bases, with 11 bases between. Per the germline V gene, CDR1 is KGHSH and CDR2 is LQKENI.

This clone appeared once. The gene calls are TRBV6-1 and TRBJ1-3, with TRBD1 as a possible D gene (5 bases). V lost 0 bases and J lost 8, with 17 bases in between. The CDR3 sequence is 16 residues long. Germline CDR1 and CDR2: MNHNS and SASEGT. In DNA, the CDR3 is TGTGCCAGCAGTGAAGCGAGCCCGGGTGGGGGACACACCATATATTTT. Encoded protein: CASSEASPGGGHTIYF.

This rearrangement joins TRBV5-1 to TRBJ1-5, with D possibly matching TRBD1 (5 bases). Per the germline V gene, CDR1 is SGHRS and CDR2 is YFSETQ. The V gene lost 4 bases and the J gene lost 4 bases, with 15 bases spanning the gap. This CDR3 has 15 residues. As DNA, the CDR3 is TGCGCCAGCAGCCCGATTCCGGGGCAGAATCAGCCCCAGCATTTT. Its translation: CASSPIPGQNQPQHF.

A single count supports this clone. The rearrangement joins TRBV7-9 to TRBJ2-2; 8 positions match TRBD2. The trim removed 2 bases at V and 5 bases at J, leaving 4 bases unmatched. The CDR3 has 15 residues. CDR1 is SEHNR, CDR2 FQNEAQ, per germline (reference sequence). The CDR3 bases are TGTGCCAGCAGCTTAATTAGCGGGACAACCGGGGAGCTGTTTTTT. Residues: CASSLISGTTGELFF.

This clone has a single count. The chain carries TRBV5-6 and TRBJ2-7; D is undetermined. The CDR3 consists of 12 residues. Looked up from germline, CDR1 is SGHDT and CDR2 is YYEEEE. Trimming shortened V by 0 bases and J by 4 bases, and 5 bases separated the two germline ends. CDR3 residues: CASSLVLYEQYF. The CDR3 DNA is TGTGCCAGCAGCTTGGTTCTTTACGAGCAGTACTTC.

The chain carries TRBV21-1 and TRBJ1-2; TRBD1, the D gene given by the table, was not confirmed from the DNA. TRBV21-1 is given as a pseudogene. The CDR3 sequence is 12 residues long. In nucleotides, the CDR3 is TGTGCCAGCAACCAGGGATGGTATGGCTACACCTTC. This encodes CASNQGWYGYTF.

This clone has only one observation. The chain recombines TRBV6-5 with TRBJ1-2; possible D gene TRBD1, 5 bases. The V end lost 3 bases, the J end lost 8 bases, and 19 bases lay between the germline ends. This CDR3 spans 15 amino acids. Germline lookup yields CDR1 MNHEY and CDR2 SVGAGI. Here the CDR3 reads CASSYSAGGVGGYTF. The DNA for the CDR3 is TGTGCCAGCAGTTATTCTGCCGGGGGGGTAGGAGGCTACACCTTC.

This rearrangement joins TRBV19 to TRBJ2-5; 10 bases fit TRBD2. Germline V CDR1 and CDR2: LNHDA, SQIVND (reference sequence). The CDR3 spans 16 residues. With V trimmed by 5 bases and J by 5 bases, 11 bases remained unmatched. CDR3 DNA sequence: TGTGCCAGTAGTCCGGGAAGCGGGAGGGCCCGGGAGACCCAGTACTTC. Translated, it gives CASSPGSGRARETQYF.

V and J are TRBV10-3 and TRBJ1-5; TRBD1 aligns across 7 bases. The germline CDR1 and CDR2 sequences are ENHRY and SYGVKD. After removal of 6 bases from V and 2 bases from J, the junction contained 7 bases not matched to a gene. The CDR3 is 15 amino acids. CDR3: CAISYDRDGNQPQHF. The CDR3 DNA is TGTGCCATCAGCTATGACAGGGATGGCAATCAGCCCCAGCATTTT.

The chain couples TRBV5-4 to TRBJ2-5; 7 bases align to TRBD1. Germline V CDR1 and CDR2: SGHNT, YYREEE (reference sequence). CDR3 length: 13 amino acids. After removal of 7 bases from V and 4 bases from J, the junction contained 7 bases not matched to a gene. The CDR3 is CASLPPGGETQYF. The CDR3 bases are TGTGCCAGCTTACCCCCAGGGGGAGAGACCCAGTACTTC.

Concerning this clone: The same CDR3 also results from other DNA sequences found in this sample. This chain links TRBV5-5 with TRBJ1-2; no reliable D call. Germline CDR1 is SGHKS and CDR2 is YYEKEE (reference sequence). There are 12 residues in the CDR3. Trimming took 0 bases from V and 5 from J, leaving 5 bases between them. The CDR3 sequence: CASSLGQYGYTF. The CDR3 DNA follows: TGTGCCAGCAGCTTGGGTCAGTATGGCTACACCTTC.

As concerns this clone: Different DNA sequences within this sample yield the same CDR3. The chain combines TRBV28 with TRBJ1-4; TRBD1 aligns across 7 bases. The germline V gene has CDR1 MDHEN and CDR2 SYDVKM. With 5 bases clipped from V and 4 bases from J, the junction kept 7 bases outside the gene matches. The CDR3 is 15 amino acids. The CDR3 reads CASSLYRGNNEKLFF. CDR3 bases: TGTGCCAGCAGTCTATACAGGGGCAATAATGAAAAACTGTTTTTT.

The chain employs TRBV7-9 and TRBJ2-3, with TRBD1 as a possible D gene (5 bases). Trimming shortened V by 5 bases and J by 5 bases, and 20 bases separated the two germline ends. Germline V gives CDR1 SEHNR, CDR2 FQNEAQ (reference sequence). This CDR3 contains 16 residues. In nucleotides, the CDR3 is TGTGCCAGCAGCCCAAAAGGGGCGAGTTGGGTAGATACGCAGTATTTT. It codes for CASSPKGASWVDTQYF.

The chain is built from TRBV10-3 and TRBJ2-5; D might be TRBD2 (7 bases). This CDR3 is 15 amino acids long. The ends were cut back, 6 bases at V and 4 bases at J, with 18 bases in the middle. From germline, CDR1 is ENHRY and CDR2 SYGVKD. The CDR3 region is CAISRVGGAGETQYF. The DNA of the CDR3 is TGTGCCATCAGCAGGGTGGGGGGGGCCGGAGAGACCCAGTACTTC.

The rearrangement links TRBV18 to TRBJ2-7; D unresolved. This CDR3 comprises 14 residues. The V gene lost 4 bases and the J gene lost 0 bases, with 10 bases spanning the gap. Germline V gene lookup returns CDR1 KGHSH and CDR2 LQKENI. CDR3 residues: CASSRAAGSYEQYF. For the CDR3, the DNA is TGTGCCAGCTCACGTGCAGCCGGCTCCTACGAGCAGTACTTC.

The chain is built from TRBV11-2 and TRBJ2-1; D is possibly TRBD2 (6 bases). Germline V lookup: CDR1 SGHAT, CDR2 FQNNGV. V lost 11 bases, J lost 8 bases, and 16 bases lay in between. This CDR3 region has 12 residues. CDR3 loop: CAGGEGLHEQFF. The CDR3 nucleotides read TGTGCCGGCGGTGAGGGACTCCATGAGCAGTTCTTC.